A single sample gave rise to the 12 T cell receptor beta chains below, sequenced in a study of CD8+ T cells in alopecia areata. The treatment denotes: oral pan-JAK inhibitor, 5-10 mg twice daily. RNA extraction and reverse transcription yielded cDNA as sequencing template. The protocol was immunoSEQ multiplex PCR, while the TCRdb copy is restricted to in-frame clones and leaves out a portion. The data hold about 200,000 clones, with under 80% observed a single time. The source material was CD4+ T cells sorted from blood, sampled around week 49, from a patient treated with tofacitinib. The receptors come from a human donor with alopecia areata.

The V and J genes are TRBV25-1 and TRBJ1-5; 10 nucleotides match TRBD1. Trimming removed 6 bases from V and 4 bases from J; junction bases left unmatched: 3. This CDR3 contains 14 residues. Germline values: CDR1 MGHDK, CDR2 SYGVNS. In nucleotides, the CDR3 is TGTGCCAGCAGGGGACAGGGGTGGAATCAGCCCCAGCATTTT. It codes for CASRGQGWNQPQHF.

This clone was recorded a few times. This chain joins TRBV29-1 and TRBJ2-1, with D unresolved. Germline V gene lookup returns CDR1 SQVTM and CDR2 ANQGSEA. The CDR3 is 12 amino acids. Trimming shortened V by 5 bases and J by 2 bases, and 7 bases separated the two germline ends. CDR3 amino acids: CSVSQAYNEQFF. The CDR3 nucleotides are TGCAGCGTTAGTCAGGCCTACAATGAGCAGTTCTTC.

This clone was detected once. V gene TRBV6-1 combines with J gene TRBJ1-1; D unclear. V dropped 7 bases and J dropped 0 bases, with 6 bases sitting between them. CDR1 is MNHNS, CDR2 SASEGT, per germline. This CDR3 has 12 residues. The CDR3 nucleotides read TGTGCCAGCAATTTAGTGAACACTGAAGCTTTCTTT. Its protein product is CASNLVNTEAFF.

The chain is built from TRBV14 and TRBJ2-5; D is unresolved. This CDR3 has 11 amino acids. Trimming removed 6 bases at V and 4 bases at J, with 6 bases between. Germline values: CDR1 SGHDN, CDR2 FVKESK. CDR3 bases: TGTGCCAGCAGGAACGGAGAGACCCAGTACTTC. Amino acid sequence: CASRNGETQYF.

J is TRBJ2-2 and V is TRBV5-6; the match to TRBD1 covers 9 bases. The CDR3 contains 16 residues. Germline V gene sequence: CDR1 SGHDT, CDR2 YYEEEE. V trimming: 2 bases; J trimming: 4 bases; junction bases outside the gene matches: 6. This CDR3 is CASSLTGTGSTGELFF. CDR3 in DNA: TGTGCCAGCAGCTTAACCGGGACAGGGAGCACCGGGGAGCTGTTTTTT.

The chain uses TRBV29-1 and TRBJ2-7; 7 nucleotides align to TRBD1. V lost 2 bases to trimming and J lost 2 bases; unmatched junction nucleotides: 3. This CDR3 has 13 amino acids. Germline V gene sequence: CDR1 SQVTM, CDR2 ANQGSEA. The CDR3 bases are TGCAGCGTTGAAATTGGGACAGCCTACGAGCAGTACTTC. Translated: CSVEIGTAYEQYF.

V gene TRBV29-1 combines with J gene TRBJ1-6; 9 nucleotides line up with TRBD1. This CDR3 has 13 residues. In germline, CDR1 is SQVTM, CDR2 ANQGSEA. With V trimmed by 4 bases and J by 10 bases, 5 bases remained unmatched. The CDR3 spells CSVAPDRGSPLHF. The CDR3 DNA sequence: TGCAGCGTTGCACCGGACAGGGGATCACCCCTCCACTTT. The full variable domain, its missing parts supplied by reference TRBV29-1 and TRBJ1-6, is SAVISQKPSRDICQRGTSLTIQCQVDSQVTMMFWYRQQPGQSLTLIATANQGSEATYESGFVIDKFPISRPNLTFSTLTVSNMSPEDSSIYLCSVAPDRGSPLHFGNGTRLTVT.

The CDR3 sequence: CSVSGQHTDTQYF. CDR3 sequence (DNA): TGCAGCGTTTCCGGACAGCACACAGATACGCAGTATTTT. The V gene is TRBV29-1, the J gene TRBJ2-3; D might be TRBD1 (6 bases). CDR3 length equals 13 residues. CDR1 is SQVTM, CDR2 ANQGSEA, per germline. With 5 bases removed from V and 2 bases from J, the gap between germline ends came to 11 bases.

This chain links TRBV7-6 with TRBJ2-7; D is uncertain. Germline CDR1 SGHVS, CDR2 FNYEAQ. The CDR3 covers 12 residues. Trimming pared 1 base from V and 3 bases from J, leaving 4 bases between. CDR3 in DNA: TGTGCCAGCAGCTTAGGAGACTACGAGCAGTACTTC. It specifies CASSLGDYEQYF.

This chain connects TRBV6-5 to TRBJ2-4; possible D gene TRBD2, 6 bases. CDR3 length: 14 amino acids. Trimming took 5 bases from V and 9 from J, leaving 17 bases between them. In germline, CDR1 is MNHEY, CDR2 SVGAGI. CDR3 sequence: CASSPPGGYRIQYF. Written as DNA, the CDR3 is TGTGCCAGCAGTCCCCCTGGGGGGTACCGCATTCAGTACTTC.

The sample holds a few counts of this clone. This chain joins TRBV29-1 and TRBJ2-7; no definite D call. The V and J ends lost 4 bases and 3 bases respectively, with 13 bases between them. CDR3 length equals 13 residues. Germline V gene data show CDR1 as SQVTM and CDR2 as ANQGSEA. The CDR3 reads CSVVIPIDYEQYF. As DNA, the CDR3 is TGCAGCGTTGTCATCCCCATTGACTACGAGCAGTACTTC.

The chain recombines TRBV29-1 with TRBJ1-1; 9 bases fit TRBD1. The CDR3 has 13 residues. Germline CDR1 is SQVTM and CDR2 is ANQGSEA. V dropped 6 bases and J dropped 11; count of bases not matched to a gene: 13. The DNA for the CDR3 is TGCAGCGTAGCTACCTTGGGACAGGGTGCCGCTTTCTTT. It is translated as CSVATLGQGAAFF.